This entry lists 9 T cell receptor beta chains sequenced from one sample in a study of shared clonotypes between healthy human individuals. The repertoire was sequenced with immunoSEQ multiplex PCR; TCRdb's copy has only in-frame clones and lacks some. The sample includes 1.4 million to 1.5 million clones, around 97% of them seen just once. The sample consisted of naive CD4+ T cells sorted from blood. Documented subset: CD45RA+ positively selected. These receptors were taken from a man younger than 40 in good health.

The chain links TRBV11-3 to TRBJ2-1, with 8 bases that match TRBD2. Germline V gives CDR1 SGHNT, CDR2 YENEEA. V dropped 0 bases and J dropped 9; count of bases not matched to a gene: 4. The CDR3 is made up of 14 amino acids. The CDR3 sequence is CASSLDLSGGEQFF. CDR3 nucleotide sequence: TGTGCCAGCAGCTTAGATCTGAGCGGGGGTGAGCAGTTCTTC.

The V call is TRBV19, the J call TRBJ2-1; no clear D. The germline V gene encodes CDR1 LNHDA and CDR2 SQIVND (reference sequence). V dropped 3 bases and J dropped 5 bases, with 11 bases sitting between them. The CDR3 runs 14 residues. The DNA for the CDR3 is TGTGCCAGTAGTATCAATGGTAAGAACAATGAGCAGTTCTTC. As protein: CASSINGKNNEQFF.

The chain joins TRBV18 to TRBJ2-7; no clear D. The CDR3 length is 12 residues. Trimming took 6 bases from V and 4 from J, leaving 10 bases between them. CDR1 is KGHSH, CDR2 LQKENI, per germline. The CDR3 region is CASSSQTYEQYF. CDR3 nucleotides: TGTGCCAGCTCGTCTCAGACTTACGAGCAGTACTTC.

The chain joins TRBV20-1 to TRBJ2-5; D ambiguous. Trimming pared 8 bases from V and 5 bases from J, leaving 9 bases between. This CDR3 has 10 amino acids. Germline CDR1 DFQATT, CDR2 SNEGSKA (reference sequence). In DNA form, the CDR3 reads TGCAGTTCGGCGTGGGAGACCCAGTACTTC. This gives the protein CSSAWETQYF.

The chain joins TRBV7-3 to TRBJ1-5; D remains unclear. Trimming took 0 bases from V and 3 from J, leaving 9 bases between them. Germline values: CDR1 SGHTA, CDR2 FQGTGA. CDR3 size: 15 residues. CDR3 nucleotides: TGTGCCAGCAGCTTAACTGGCAGGAACAATCAGCCCCAGCATTTT. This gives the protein CASSLTGRNNQPQHF.

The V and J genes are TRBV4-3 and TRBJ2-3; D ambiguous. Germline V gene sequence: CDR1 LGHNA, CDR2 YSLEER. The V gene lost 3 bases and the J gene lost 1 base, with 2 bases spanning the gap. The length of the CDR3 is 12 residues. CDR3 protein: CASSHGTDTQYF. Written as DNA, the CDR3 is TGCGCCAGCAGCCACGGCACAGATACGCAGTATTTT.

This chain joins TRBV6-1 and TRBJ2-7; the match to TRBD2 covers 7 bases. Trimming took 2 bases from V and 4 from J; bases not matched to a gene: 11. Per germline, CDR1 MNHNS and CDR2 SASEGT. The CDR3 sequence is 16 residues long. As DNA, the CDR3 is TGTGCCAGCAGTGAATTATCTGGCGGGAGCGGGTACGAGCAGTACTTC. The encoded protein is CASSELSGGSGYEQYF.

This chain's CDR3 is CASSESPVKPYNEQFF. In DNA form, the CDR3 reads TGCGCCAGCAGTGAGTCCCCAGTGAAACCCTACAATGAGCAGTTCTTC. The rearrangement uses TRBV10-1 and TRBJ2-1; D uncertain. The CDR3 contains 16 residues. V lost 0 bases and J lost 2, with 11 bases in between. CDR1 and CDR2 from the germline V gene are WNHNN and SYGVQD (reference sequence).

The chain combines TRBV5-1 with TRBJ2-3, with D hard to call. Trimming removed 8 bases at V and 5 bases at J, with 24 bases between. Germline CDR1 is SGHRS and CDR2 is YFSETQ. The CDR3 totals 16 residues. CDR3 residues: CASSKLSREVGDTQYF. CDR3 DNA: TGCGCCAGTAGCAAGTTGAGTCGAGAGGTTGGAGATACGCAGTATTTT.